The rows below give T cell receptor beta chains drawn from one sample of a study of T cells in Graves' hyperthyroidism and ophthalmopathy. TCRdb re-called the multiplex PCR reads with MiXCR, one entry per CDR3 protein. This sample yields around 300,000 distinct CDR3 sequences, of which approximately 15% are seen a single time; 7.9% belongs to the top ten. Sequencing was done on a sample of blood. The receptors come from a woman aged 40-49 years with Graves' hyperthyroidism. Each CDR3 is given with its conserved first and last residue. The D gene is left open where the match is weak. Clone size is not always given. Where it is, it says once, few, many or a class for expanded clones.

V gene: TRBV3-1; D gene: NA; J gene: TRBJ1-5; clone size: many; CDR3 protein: CASSHGTKRSAQHF; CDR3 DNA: TGTGCCAGCAGCCACGGGACGAAACGTTCGGCCCAGCATTTT
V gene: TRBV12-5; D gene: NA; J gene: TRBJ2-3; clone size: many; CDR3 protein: CASGLPPGDTQYF; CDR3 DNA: TGTGCTAGTGGACTGCCCCCAGGGGATACGCAGTATTTT
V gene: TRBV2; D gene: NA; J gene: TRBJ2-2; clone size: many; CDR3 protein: CASKQGGTTGELFF; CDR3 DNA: TGTGCCAGCAAACAGGGAGGGACCACCGGGGAGCTGTTTTTT
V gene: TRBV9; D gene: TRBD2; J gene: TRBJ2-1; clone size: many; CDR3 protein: CASSVELAGYNEQFF; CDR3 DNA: TGTGCCAGCAGCGTCGAGCTAGCGGGTTACAATGAGCAGTTCTTC
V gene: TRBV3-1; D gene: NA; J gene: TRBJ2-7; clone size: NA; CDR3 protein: CASSQGYLGHEQYF; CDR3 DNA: TGTGCCAGCAGCCAAGGCTACCTAGGGCACGAGCAGTACTTC
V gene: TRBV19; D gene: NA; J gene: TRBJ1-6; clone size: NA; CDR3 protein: CASSISGSPLHF; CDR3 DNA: TGTGCCAGTAGTATCAGCGGTTCACCCCTCCACTTT
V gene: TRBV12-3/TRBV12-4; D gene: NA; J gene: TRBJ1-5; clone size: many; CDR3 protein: CASSFATGSNQPQHF; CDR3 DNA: TGTGCCAGCAGTTTCGCTACAGGGTCCAATCAGCCCCAGCATTTT
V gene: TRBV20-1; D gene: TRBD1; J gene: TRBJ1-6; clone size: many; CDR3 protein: CSARWGQDNSPLHF; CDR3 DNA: TGCAGTGCAAGGTGGGGACAGGATAATTCACCCCTCCACTTT
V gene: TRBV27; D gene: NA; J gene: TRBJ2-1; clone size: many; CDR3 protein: CASSFQIADSSYNEQFF; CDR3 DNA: TGTGCCAGCAGTTTCCAAATAGCGGATAGCTCCTACAATGAGCAGTTCTTC
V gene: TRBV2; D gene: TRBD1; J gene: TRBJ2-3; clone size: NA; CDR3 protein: CASSVRQGGTDTQYF; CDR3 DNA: TGTGCCAGCAGTGTCCGACAGGGGGGCACAGATACGCAGTATTTT
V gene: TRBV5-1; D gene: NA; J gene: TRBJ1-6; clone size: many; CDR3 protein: CASSLDPAVESPLHF; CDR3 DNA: TGCGCCAGCAGCTTGGACCCGGCTGTGGAGTCACCCCTCCACTTT
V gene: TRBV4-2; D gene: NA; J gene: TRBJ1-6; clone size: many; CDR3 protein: CASSLETVNSPLHF; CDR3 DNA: TGTGCCAGCAGCCTGGAGACAGTGAATTCACCCCTCCACTTT
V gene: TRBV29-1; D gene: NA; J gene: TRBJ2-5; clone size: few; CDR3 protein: CSVEVMETQYF; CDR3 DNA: TGCAGCGTTGAAGTGATGGAGACCCAGTACTTC
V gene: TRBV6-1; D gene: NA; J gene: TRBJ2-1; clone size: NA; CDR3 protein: CASSISRGSYNEQFF; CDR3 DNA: TGTGCCAGCAGTATATCGAGGGGGTCCTACAATGAGCAGTTCTTC
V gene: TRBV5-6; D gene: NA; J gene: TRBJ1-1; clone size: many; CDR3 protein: CASSLRIGGGPNTEAFF; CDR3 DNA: TGTGCCAGCAGCTTGAGGATTGGCGGGGGCCCGAACACTGAAGCTTTCTTT
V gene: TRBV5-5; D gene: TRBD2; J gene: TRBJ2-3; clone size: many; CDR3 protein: CASSLAALAGRTDTQYF; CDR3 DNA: TGTGCCAGCAGCTTGGCGGCTCTAGCGGGACGCACAGATACGCAGTATTTT
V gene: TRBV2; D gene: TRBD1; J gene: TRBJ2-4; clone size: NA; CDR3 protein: CASSPGQGTSIQYF; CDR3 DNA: TGTGCCAGCAGTCCGGGACAGGGAACAAGCATTCAGTACTTC
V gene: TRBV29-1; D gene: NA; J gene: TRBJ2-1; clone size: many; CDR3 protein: CSVDARDLAYNEQFF; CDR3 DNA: TGCAGCGTTGATGCGCGGGACCTAGCCTACAATGAGCAGTTCTTC
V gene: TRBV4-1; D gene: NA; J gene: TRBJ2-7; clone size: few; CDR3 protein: CASSQEGGTEQYF; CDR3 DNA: TGCGCCAGCAGCCAAGAGGGCGGGACGGAGCAGTACTTC
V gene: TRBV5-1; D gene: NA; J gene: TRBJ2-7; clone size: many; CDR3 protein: CASSLDASSYEQYF; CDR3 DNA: TGCGCCAGCAGCTTGGATGCGTCCTCCTACGAGCAGTACTTC
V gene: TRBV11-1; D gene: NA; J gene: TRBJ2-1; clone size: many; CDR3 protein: CASSSYRVHEQFF; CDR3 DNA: TGTGCCAGCAGCTCCTACAGGGTCCATGAGCAGTTCTTC
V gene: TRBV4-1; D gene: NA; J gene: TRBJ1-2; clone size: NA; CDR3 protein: CASSQFPGILYGYTF; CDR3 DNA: TGCGCCAGCAGCCAATTTCCTGGGATCCTCTATGGCTACACCTTC
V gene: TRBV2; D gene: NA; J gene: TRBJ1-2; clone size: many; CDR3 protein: CASSNRFPETF; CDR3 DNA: TGTGCCAGCAGTAACAGGTTTCCAGAGACCTTC
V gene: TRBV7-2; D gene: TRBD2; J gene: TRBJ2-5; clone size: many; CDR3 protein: CASSLEGGGTSGRETQYF; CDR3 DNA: TGTGCCAGCAGCTTAGAGGGTGGGGGGACTAGCGGCCGGGAGACCCAGTACTTC